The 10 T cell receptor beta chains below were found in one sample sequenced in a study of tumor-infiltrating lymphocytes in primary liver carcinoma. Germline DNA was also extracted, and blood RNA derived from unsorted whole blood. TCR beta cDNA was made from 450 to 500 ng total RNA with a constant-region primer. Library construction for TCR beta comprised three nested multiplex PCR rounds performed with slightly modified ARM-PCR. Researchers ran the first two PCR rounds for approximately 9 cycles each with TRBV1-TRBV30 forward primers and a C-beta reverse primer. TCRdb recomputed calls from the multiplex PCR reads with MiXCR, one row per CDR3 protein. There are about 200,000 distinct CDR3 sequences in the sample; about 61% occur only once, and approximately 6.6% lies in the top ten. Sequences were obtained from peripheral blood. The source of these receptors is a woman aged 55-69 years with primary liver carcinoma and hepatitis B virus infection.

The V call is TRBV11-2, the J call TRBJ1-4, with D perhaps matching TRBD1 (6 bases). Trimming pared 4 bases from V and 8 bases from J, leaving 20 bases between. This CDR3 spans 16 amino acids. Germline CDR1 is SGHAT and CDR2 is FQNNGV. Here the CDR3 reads CASSSEPHRVREKLFF. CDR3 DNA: TGTGCCAGCAGCTCCGAACCCCACAGGGTCCGGGAAAAACTGTTTTTT.

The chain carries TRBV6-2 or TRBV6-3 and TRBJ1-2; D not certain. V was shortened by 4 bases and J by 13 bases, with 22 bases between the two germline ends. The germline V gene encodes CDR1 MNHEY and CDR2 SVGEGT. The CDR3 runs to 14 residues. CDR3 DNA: TGTGCCAGCAGTTGTGGAGGCCAACCTACTGGGTGCACCTTC. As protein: CASSCGGQPTGCTF.

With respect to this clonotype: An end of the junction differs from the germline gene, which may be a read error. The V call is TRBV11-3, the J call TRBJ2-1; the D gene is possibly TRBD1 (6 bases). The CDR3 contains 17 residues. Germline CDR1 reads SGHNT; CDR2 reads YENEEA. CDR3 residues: CANSSSFGQGKYNEQFF. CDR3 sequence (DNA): TGTGCCAACAGCTCCTCGTTTGGGCAGGGGAAATACAATGAGCAGTTCTTT.

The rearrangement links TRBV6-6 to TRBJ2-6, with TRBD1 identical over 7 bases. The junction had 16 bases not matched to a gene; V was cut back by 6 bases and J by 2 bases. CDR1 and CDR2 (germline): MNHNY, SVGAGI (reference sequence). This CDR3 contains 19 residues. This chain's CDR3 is CASSSSGQAREAGANVLTF. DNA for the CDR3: TGTGCCAGCAGCTCCTCCGGACAGGCCCGTGAGGCTGGGGCCAACGTCCTGACTTTC.

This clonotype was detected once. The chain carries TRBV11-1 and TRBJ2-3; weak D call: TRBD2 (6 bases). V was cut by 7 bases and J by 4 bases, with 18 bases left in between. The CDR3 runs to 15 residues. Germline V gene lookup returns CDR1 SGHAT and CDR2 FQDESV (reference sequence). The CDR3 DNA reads TGTGCCAGCATCCTGGGGGGAATCCCCCCAGATACGCAGTATTTT. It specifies CASILGGIPPDTQYF.

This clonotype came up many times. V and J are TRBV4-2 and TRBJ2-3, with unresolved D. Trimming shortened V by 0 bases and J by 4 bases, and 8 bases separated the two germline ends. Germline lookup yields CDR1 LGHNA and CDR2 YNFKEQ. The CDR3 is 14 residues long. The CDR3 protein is CASSQDPLADTQYF. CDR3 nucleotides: TGTGCCAGCAGCCAAGATCCCCTCGCAGATACGCAGTATTTT.

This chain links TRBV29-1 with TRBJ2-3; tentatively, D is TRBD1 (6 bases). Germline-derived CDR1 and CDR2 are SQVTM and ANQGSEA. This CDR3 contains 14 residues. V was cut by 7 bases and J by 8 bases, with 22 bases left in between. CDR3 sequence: CSAPTGSSTSTQYF. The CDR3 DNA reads TGCAGCGCTCCCACAGGGTCCAGCACAAGTACGCAGTATTTT.

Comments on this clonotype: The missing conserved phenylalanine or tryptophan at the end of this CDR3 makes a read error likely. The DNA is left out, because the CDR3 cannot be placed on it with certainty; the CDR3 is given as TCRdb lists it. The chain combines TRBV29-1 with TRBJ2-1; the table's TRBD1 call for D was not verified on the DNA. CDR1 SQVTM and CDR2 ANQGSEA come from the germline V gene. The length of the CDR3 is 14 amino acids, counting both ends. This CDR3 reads CSANGQGRRNERFS.

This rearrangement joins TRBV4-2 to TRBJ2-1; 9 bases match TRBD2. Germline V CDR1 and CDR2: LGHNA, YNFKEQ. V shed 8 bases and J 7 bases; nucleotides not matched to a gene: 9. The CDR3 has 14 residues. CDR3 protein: CASPKKREANEQFF. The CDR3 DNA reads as TGTGCCAGCCCCAAGAAGCGGGAGGCAAATGAGCAGTTCTTC.

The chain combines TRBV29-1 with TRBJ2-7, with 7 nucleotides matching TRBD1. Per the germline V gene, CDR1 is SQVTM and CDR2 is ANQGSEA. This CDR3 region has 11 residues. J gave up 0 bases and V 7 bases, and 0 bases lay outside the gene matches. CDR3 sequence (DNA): TGCAGCGGGACAGGCTCCTACGAGCAGTACTTC. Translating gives CSGTGSYEQYF.